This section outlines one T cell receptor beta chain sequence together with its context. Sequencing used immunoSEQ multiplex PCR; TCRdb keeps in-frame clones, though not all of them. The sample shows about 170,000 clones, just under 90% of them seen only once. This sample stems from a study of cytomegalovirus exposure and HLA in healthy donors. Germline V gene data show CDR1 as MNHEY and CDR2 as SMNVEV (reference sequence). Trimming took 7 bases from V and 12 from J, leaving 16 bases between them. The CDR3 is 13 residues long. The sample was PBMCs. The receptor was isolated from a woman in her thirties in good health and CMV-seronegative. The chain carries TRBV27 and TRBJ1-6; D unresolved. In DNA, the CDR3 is TGTGCCAGCAATCCGGGGTACAACCAACCCCTCCACTTT. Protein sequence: CASNPGYNQPLHF.